A selection of T cell receptor beta chains follows, all from one sample in a study of regulatory T cells in long-lasting Graves disease. TCRdb ran MiXCR on the multiplex PCR reads and lists one entry per CDR3 protein. Counted here are roughly 560,000 distinct CDR3 sequences, about 12% occurring once; the ten biggest clones make up around 10%. The data also belong to a second study, concerning T cells in Graves' hyperthyroidism and ophthalmopathy.

The input for sequencing was peripheral blood mononuclear cells (PBMCs), taken at new diagnosis, from a patient treated with antithyroid drugs. These TCRs come from a woman in her thirties with Graves disease. The CDR3 runs from the conserved cysteine through the conserved F or W. The D gene is left open where the match is weak. The listing skips clone size in some rows; elsewhere it reads once, few, many or a size class.

TRBV11-2	many	TRBJ2-7	.	TGTGCCAGCAGCTACTCGTTCGAGCAGTACTTC	CASSYSFEQYF
TRBV30	many	TRBJ2-5	.	TGTGCCTGGAGTATGGGGCTAGAGGAGACCCAGTACTTC	CAWSMGLEETQYF
TRBV7-3	few	TRBJ2-6	.	TGTGCCAGCAGCTTGCAGGTAATCGGATCTGGGGCCAACGTCCTGACTTTC	CASSLQVIGSGANVLTF
TRBV7-9	once	TRBJ2-2	TRBD2	TGTGCCAGCAGTCAAAACGTCGGAGGACTAGCGGGTGGGGGCCGCACCGGGGAGCTGTTTTTT	CASSQNVGGLAGGGRTGELFF
TRBV24-1	many	TRBJ2-5	.	TGTGCCACCAGTGGTACCCGGACAGCCGGTGGGGAGACCCAGTACTTC	CATSGTRTAGGETQYF
TRBV11-2	many	TRBJ2-3	TRBD2	TGTGCCAGCAGCTTAAGGGCCCGGGCTAGCGGGAGCTTCGCCACAGATACGCAGTATTTT	CASSLRARASGSFATDTQYF
TRBV11-2	many	TRBJ2-7	.	TGTGCCAGCAGCTTAGATGGGTCGTGGCAGAGGGGAGCGCAAACCTACGAGCAGTACTTC	CASSLDGSWQRGAQTYEQYF
TRBV9	few	TRBJ2-1	TRBD2	TGTGCCAGCAGCGTAGGAGCGGGAGGGCAGGATGAGCAGTTCTTC	CASSVGAGGQDEQFF
TRBV20-1	few	TRBJ2-1	.	TGCAGTGCTAGATTGGGGGGAACCTACAATGAGCAGTTCTTC	CSARLGGTYNEQFF
TRBV20-1	many	TRBJ2-1	.	TGCAGTGCTAGCGAGTTCGATGAGCAGTTCTTC	CSASEFDEQFF
TRBV6-2/TRBV6-3	.	TRBJ1-5	.	TGTGCCAGCAGCCCGGGGTGGGGGGCTGACAATCAGCCCCAGCATTTT	CASSPGWGADNQPQHF
TRBV6-2/TRBV6-3	many	TRBJ1-1	.	TGTGCCAGCAGCTATTGGGATGAAGCTGTATCCGACGGGTGGAACACTGAAGCTTTCTTT	CASSYWDEAVSDGWNTEAFF
TRBV15	few	TRBJ2-1	TRBD2	TGTGCCGTAGCGGGAAACAGGAAGAATGAGCAGTTCTTC	CAVAGNRKNEQFF
TRBV2	many	TRBJ1-6	.	TGTGCCAGCAGTGCGCCCGGCAGGGGCAAATCACCCCTCCACTTT	CASSAPGRGKSPLHF
TRBV7-2	many	TRBJ2-5	TRBD2	TGTGCCAGCAGCTTAGCGCCGGGGGGAGAGACCCAGTACTTC	CASSLAPGGETQYF
TRBV6-2/TRBV6-3	many	TRBJ2-3	.	TGTGCCAGCAGTTTCAGGGGATTGGAGAAGCATACGCAGTATTTT	CASSFRGLEKHTQYF
TRBV12-5	.	TRBJ2-7	TRBD2	TGTGCTAGTACCGGGCTAGCGGAAATATACGAGCAGTACTTC	CASTGLAEIYEQYF
TRBV6-2/TRBV6-3	.	TRBJ2-6	.	TGTGCCAGCAGTTACACGGGGGACGGGGCCAACGCCCTGACTTTC	CASSYTGDGANALTF
TRBV11-2	.	TRBJ1-4	.	TGCGCCAGCAGCCGGGACCGGGACCCAACTAATGAAAAACTGTTTTTT	CASSRDRDPTNEKLFF
TRBV24-1	.	TRBJ1-2	.	TGTGCCACCAGTGATTTCGTGCGGAATTATGGCTACACCTTC	CATSDFVRNYGYTF
TRBV30	many	TRBJ1-2	TRBD1	TGTGCCTGGAGTGTACAGGGGCTTCTGGGAGGCTACACCTTC	CAWSVQGLLGGYTF
TRBV2	many	TRBJ2-7	.	TGTGCCAGCAGTGAGTGGAACAAAATGACCTACGAGCAGTACTTC	CASSEWNKMTYEQYF
TRBV3-1	many	TRBJ1-4	.	TGTGCCAGCAGCAAAGACCAGCCGAGGGGCGAAAAACTGTTTTTT	CASSKDQPRGEKLFF
TRBV7-6	few	TRBJ2-1	TRBD2	TGTGCCAGCAGCTTAGGAGGGGTAGCGGGAATCTACAATGAGCAGTTCTTC	CASSLGGVAGIYNEQFF
TRBV20-1	.	TRBJ1-6	TRBD1	TGCAGTGCTGGAGTAGGGGGCAGCGTGCTTAATTCACCCCTCCACTTT	CSAGVGGSVLNSPLHF
TRBV11-2	many	TRBJ2-3	TRBD1	TGTGCCAGCAGCTTAGGACAGGGTTATCCGGATACGCAGTATTTT	CASSLGQGYPDTQYF
TRBV7-3	many	TRBJ2-2	TRBD2	TGTGCCAGCAGCTCCGATCGACTAGCGGGTACCGGGGAGCTGTTTTTT	CASSSDRLAGTGELFF
TRBV7-9	many	TRBJ1-3	.	TGTGCCAGCAGCTCTAATTCTGGAAACACCATATATTTT	CASSSNSGNTIYF
TRBV6-1	.	TRBJ2-2	TRBD2	TGTGCCAGCAGCTCCGTAAGAGGGACTAGCGGGAGGAGTCGGAACACCGGGGAGCTGTTTTTT	CASSSVRGTSGRSRNTGELFF
TRBV12-3/TRBV12-4	many	TRBJ1-4	.	TGTGCCAGCAGTTTAAACGGGTACCGGACCTCACTCGAGAAACTGTTTTTT	CASSLNGYRTSLEKLFF
TRBV7-6	many	TRBJ2-6	.	TGTGCCAGCAGCCCCCGGATCCGGGAACCTGGGGCCAACGTCCTGACTTTC	CASSPRIREPGANVLTF
TRBV27	many	TRBJ2-7	.	TGTGCCAGCAGTTCGCAGCCGGGACGGGGCTACGAGCAGTACTTC	CASSSQPGRGYEQYF
TRBV28	many	TRBJ1-5	.	TGTGCCAGCAGCGACTGGACAAAGACGGTAAACAATCAGCCCCAGCATTTT	CASSDWTKTVNNQPQHF
TRBV6-5	many	TRBJ2-6	.	TGTGCCAGCAGTTATTTGGTATCCGGGGCCAACGTCCTGACTTTC	CASSYLVSGANVLTF
TRBV10-3	many	TRBJ1-1	TRBD1	TGTGCCATCTCAAGGGGGACAGGGGAGAGGAACACTGAAGCTTTCTTT	CAISRGTGERNTEAFF
TRBV18	few	TRBJ2-7	.	TGTGCCAGCTCACCTAGACAGGTGGATGTCTACGAGCGGTACTTC	CASSPRQVDVYERYF
TRBV2	many	TRBJ1-2	TRBD1	TGTGCCAGCAGCCCGCCCGGACAGGTCTATGGCTACACCTTC	CASSPPGQVYGYTF
TRBV30	many	TRBJ1-1	.	TGTGCCTGGAAAGAAGGGGGGCATGGCACTGAAGCTTTCTTT	CAWKEGGHGTEAFF
TRBV10-3	many	TRBJ2-1	TRBD2	TGTGCCATCAGGGAAGGGACTAGCAGATACAATGAGCAGTTCTTC	CAIREGTSRYNEQFF
TRBV7-9	many	TRBJ2-5	TRBD2	TGTGCCAGCAGCTCTTGGGCTAGCGGGAGTCCAACTGGGGGAGAGACCCAGTACTTC	CASSSWASGSPTGGETQYF
TRBV4-1	few	TRBJ2-1	.	TGCGCCAGCAGCCGCCCCGGGGGGCTGTTATTTGGCGGGGGACAATCCTACAATGAGCAGTTCTTC	CASSRPGGLLFGGGQSYNEQFF
TRBV6-7	many	TRBJ1-1	.	TGTGCCAGCAGTTACCGGCCTCGGATGGACACTGAAGCTTTCTTT	CASSYRPRMDTEAFF
TRBV27	many	TRBJ2-3	.	TGTGCCAGCGGCTTCGGCGCAGATACGCAGTATTTT	CASGFGADTQYF
TRBV14	many	TRBJ2-2	.	TGTGCCAGCAGCCAGGTCCGAATCCCGAACACCGGGGAGCTGTTTTTT	CASSQVRIPNTGELFF
TRBV2	many	TRBJ2-5	.	TGTGCCAGCACCCCATGGACAGAAGAGACCCAGTACTTC	CASTPWTEETQYF
TRBV6-1	.	TRBJ2-3	TRBD2	TGTGCCAGCAGCCGCGGGACTAGCGGGAGAATAGATACGCAGTATTTT	CASSRGTSGRIDTQYF
TRBV7-2	many	TRBJ2-5	.	TGTGCCAGCAGCTTATATATGGTTCAAGAGACCCAGTACTTC	CASSLYMVQETQYF